Here is one T cell receptor beta chain with its context. Its antigen is still unknown. The sample is drawn from a study of STAT5B mutations in CD4+ large granular lymphocyte leukemia. Whole-study findings and limits: Main leukemic clonotypes were patient-specific, but roughly 26% appeared at low frequency elsewhere.

The repertoire was sequenced with immunoSEQ multiplex PCR; TCRdb's copy has only in-frame clones and lacks some. Of 25,000 to 35,000 clones listed, around four fifths are singletons. V lost 9 bases to trimming and J lost 8 bases, with 16 bases between them. The germline gives CDR1 LNHDA, CDR2 SQIVND (reference sequence). There are 13 residues in the CDR3. The genes are TRBV19 and TRBJ2-2; the D is unclear. Sequenced: CD4+ T cells from blood buffy coats. The source of this sequence is a human donor in good health. The CDR3 nucleotides are TGTGCCAGCCTAACAGCCCCCAGAGGGGAGCTGTTTTTT. Translated, it gives CASLTAPRGELFF.